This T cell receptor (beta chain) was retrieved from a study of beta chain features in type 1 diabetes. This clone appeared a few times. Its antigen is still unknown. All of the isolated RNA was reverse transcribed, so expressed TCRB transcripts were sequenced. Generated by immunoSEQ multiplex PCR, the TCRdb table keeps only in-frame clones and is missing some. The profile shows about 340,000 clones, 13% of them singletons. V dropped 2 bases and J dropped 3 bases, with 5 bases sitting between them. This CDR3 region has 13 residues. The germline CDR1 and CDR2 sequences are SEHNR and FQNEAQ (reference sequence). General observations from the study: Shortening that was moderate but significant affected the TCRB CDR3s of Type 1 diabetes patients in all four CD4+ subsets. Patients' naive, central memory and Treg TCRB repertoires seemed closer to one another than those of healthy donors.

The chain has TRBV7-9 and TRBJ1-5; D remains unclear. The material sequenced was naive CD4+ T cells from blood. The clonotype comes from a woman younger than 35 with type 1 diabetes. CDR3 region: CASSLLSNQPQHF. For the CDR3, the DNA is TGTGCCAGCAGCTTACTTTCCAATCAGCCCCAGCATTTT.